The clone carrying this T cell receptor beta chain came up once. The data were taken from a study of PD-1 blockade in classical Hodgkin lymphoma. Sequencing used immunoSEQ multiplex PCR; TCRdb keeps in-frame clones, though not all of them. The sample holds some 58,000 clones, roughly nine tenths seen once. Germline V gives CDR1 MNHNS, CDR2 SASEGT. The CDR3 runs to 14 residues. Trimming removed 7 bases at V and 1 base at J, with 13 bases between. The time point denotes: cycle 4 day 1 (C4D1), after around six weeks of nivolumab. All patients experienced relapse after autologous stem cell transplantation, and brentuximab vedotin exposure was variable.

This TCR derives from a human donor with classical Hodgkin lymphoma. The sample consisted of peripheral blood mononuclear cells (PBMCs), taken before the fourth cycle of nivolumab. The chain employs TRBV6-1 and TRBJ1-1; a weak D match, TRBD1 (5 bases). CDR3: CASKLGPSNTEAFF. Here the CDR3 DNA reads TGTGCCAGCAAGTTGGGGCCCTCGAACACTGAAGCTTTCTTT.